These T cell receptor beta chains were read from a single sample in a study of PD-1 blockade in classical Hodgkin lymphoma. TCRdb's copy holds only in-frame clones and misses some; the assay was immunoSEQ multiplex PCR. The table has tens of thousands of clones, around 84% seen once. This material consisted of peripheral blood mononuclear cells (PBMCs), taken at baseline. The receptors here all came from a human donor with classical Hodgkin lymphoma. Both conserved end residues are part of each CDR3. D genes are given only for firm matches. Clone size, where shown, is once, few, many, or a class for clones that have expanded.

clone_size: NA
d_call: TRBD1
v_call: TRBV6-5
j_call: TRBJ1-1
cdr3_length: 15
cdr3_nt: TGTGCCAGCAGCCTCGGGACAGCTTTGAACACTGAAGCTTTCTTT
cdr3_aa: CASSLGTALNTEAFF

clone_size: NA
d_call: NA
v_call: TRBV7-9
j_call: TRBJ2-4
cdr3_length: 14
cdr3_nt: TGTGCCAGCAGTTTAAGCGGAACCAAAAACATTCAGTACTTC
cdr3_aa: CASSLSGTKNIQYF

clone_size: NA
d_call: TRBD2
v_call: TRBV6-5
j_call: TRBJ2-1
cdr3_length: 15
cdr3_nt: TGTGCCAGCAGACGGACTAGCGGAGGATACAATGAGCAGTTCTTC
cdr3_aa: CASRRTSGGYNEQFF

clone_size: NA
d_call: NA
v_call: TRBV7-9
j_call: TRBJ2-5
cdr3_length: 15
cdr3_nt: TGTGCCAGCAGCTTAGGGTTGGGCTCTCAAGAGACCCAGTACTTC
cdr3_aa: CASSLGLGSQETQYF

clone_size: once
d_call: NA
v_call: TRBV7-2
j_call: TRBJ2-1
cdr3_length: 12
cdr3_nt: TGTGCCAGCAGCTCCTATACTGGGGAGCAGTTCTTC
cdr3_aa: CASSSYTGEQFF

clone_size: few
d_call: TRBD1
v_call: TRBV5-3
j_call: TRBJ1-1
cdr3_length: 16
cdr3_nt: TGTGCCAGAAGCGAAAAAACCGGGACAGGGGGAGCTGAAGCTTTCTTT
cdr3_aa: CARSEKTGTGGAEAFF

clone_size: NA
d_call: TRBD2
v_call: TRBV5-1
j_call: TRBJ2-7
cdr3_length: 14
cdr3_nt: TGCGCCAGCAGCCTAAGCGGGGGCGCCTACGAGCAGTACTTC
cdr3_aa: CASSLSGGAYEQYF

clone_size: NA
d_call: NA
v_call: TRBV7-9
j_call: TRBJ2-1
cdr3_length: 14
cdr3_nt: TGTGCCATAACTCGGGAAAGCTCCTACAATGAGCAGTTCTTC
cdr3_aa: CAITRESSYNEQFF

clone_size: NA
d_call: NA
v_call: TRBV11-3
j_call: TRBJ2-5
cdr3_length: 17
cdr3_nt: TGTGCCAGCAGCTTACTTATAGGAGGGACAGCGAAAGAGACCCAGTACTTC
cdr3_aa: CASSLLIGGTAKETQYF

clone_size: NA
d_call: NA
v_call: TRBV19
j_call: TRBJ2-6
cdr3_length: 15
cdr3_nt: TGTGCCAGTAGTCCCGGCCTTTATGGGGCCAACGTCCTGACTTTC
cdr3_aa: CASSPGLYGANVLTF

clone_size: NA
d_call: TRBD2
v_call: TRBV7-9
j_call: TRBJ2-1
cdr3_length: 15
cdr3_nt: TGTGCCAGCAGCCGGGGAGGGACTAGCGACAATGAGCAGTTCTTC
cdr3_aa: CASSRGGTSDNEQFF

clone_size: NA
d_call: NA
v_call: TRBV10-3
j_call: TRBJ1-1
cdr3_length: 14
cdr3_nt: TGTGCCATCACCCCGTTCGAATCGAACACTGAAGCTTTCTTT
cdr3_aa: CAITPFESNTEAFF

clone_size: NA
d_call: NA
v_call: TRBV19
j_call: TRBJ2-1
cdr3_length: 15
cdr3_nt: TGTGCCAGTAGTATGGGGGGGGCCACTGTAAATGAGCAGTTCTTC
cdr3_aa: CASSMGGATVNEQFF

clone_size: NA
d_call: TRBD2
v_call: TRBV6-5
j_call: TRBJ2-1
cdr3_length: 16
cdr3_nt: TGTGCCAGCAGTTACTCGCTAACGGGGGGGGGCCGGAGGCAGTTCTTC
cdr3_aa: CASSYSLTGGGRRQFF

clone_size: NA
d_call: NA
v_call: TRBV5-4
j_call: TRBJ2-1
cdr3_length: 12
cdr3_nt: TGTGCCAGCAGCCTCATTGACAATGAGCAGTTCTTC
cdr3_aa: CASSLIDNEQFF

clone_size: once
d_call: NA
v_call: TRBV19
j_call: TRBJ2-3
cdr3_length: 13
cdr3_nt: TGTGCCAGTACCTCAACAGGGCGAGATACGCAGTATTTT
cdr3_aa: CASTSTGRDTQYF

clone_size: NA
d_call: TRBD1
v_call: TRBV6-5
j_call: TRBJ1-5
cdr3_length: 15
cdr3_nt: TGTGCCAGCAGCAGACGACAGGGGGGCAATCAGCCCCAGCATTTT
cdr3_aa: CASSRRQGGNQPQHF

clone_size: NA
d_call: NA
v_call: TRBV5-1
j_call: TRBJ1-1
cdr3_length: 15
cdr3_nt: TGCGCCAGCAGCCCACTGGGACGGACTAACACTGAAGCTTTCTTT
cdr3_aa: CASSPLGRTNTEAFF

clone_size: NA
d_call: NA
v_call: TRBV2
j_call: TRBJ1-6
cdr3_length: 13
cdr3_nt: TGTGCCAGCTCCCGGGAGGGGGTGCCACCCCTCCACTTT
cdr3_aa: CASSREGVPPLHF

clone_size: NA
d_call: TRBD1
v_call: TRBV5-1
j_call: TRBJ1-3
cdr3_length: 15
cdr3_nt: TGCGCCAGCAGCCAAATGGGACAGGCTGGAAACACCATATATTTT
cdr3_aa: CASSQMGQAGNTIYF

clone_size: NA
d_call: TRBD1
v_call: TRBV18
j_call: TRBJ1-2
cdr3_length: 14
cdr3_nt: TGTGCCAGCTCACCGATTGACAGGGATTATGGCTACACCTTC
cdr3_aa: CASSPIDRDYGYTF

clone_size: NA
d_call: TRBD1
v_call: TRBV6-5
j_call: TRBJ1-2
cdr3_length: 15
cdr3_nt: TGTGCCAGCAGTTCCGGACAGGGGGGTCACTATGGCTACACCTTC
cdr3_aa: CASSSGQGGHYGYTF

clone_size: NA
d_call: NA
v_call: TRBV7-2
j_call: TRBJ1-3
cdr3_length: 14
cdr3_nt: TGTGCCAGCAGTCGACAGGAGTCTGGAAACACCATATATTTT
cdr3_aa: CASSRQESGNTIYF

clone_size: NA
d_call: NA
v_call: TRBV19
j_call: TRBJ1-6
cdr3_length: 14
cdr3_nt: TGTGCCAGTAGTATCTCAGGGGAAAGTTCACCCCTCCACTTT
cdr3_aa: CASSISGESSPLHF

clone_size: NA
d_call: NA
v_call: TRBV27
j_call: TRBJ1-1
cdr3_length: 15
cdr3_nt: TGTGCCAGCAGTTGGGGTTTTGGGGTTGATACTGAAGCTTTCTTT
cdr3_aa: CASSWGFGVDTEAFF

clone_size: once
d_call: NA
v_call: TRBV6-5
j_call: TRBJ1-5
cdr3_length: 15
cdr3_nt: TGTGCCAGCAGTTCGTCAGGGGTAGGCGGTCAGCCCCAGCATTTT
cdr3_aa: CASSSSGVGGQPQHF

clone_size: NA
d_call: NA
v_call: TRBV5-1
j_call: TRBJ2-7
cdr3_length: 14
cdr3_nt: TGCGCCAGCAGCTTGGGGCCAGGGTCCTACGAGCAGTACTTC
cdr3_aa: CASSLGPGSYEQYF

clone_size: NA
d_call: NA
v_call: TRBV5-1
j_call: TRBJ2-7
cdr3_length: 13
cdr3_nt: TGCGCCAGCAGCGGCCGGGTGGACGGCGGGCAGTACTTC
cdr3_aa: CASSGRVDGGQYF

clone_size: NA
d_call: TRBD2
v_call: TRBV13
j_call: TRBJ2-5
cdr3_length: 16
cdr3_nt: TGTGCCAGCAGCTTAAAAGCGGGGGGGCCGAGAGAGACCCAGTACTTC
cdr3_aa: CASSLKAGGPRETQYF

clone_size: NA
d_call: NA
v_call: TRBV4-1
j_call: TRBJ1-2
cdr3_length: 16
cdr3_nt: TGCGCCAGCAGCCAAGTCCGGACAGAACAGAACTATGGCTACACCTTC
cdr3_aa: CASSQVRTEQNYGYTF

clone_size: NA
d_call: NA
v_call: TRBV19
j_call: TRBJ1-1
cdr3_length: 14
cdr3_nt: TGTGCCAGTAGTATAAAGCCTTCTAACACTGAAGCTTTCTTT
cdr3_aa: CASSIKPSNTEAFF

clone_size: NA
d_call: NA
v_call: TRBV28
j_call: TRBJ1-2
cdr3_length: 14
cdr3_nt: TGTGCCAGCAGTGACTGGGGCCTGGGACATGGCTACACCTTC
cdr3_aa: CASSDWGLGHGYTF

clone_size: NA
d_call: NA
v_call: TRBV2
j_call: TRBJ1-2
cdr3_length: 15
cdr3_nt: TGTGCCAGCAGTAACCCCCTACAGGGTTCAGAGGGCTACACCTTC
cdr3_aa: CASSNPLQGSEGYTF

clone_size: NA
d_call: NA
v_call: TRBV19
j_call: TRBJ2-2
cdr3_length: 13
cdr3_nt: TGTGCCAGTAAACAGGGCTTTACCGGGGAGCTGTTTTTT
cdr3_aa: CASKQGFTGELFF

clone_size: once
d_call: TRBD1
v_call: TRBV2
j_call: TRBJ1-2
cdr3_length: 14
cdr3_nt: TGTGCCAGCAGGGGGGACAGGAGACCTTATGGCTACACCTTC
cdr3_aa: CASRGDRRPYGYTF

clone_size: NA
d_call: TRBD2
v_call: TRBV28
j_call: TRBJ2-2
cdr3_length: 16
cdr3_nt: TGTGCCAGCAGTTCCCCGGGAGGTGAAATCTCCGGGGAGCTGTTTTTT
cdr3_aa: CASSSPGGEISGELFF

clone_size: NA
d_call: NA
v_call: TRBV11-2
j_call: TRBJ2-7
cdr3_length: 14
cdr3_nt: TGTGCCAGCAGCTTAAAGAGATTAGGGTACGAGCAGTACTTC
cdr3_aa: CASSLKRLGYEQYF

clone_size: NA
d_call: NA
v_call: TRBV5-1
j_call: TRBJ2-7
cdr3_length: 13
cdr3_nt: TGCGCCAGCAGTAATCAGGGAGGCTACGAGCAGTACTTC
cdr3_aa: CASSNQGGYEQYF

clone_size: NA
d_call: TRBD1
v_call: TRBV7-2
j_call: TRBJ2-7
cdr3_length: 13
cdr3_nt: TGTGCCTCAGGGGGACAGGGGGTCTACGAGCAGTACTTC
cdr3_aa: CASGGQGVYEQYF

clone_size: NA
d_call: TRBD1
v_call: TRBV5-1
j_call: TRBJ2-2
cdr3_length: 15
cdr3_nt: TGCGCCAGCAGCTTGGAGGGGCAGGGGGCCGGGGAGCTGTTTTTT
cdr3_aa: CASSLEGQGAGELFF

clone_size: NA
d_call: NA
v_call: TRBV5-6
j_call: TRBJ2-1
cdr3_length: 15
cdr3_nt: TGTGCCAGCAGCCGGGTCCAACTCCTCTACAATGAGCAGTTCTTC
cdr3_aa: CASSRVQLLYNEQFF

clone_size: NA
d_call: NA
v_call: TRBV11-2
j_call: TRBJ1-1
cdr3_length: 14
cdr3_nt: TGTGCCAGCAGCTTAGGTGGAGGGAACACTGAAGCTTTCTTT
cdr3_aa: CASSLGGGNTEAFF

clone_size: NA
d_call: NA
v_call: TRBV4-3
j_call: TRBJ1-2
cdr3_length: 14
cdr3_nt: TGCGCCAGCAGCCGCAGTGGAACCAACTATGGCTACACCTTC
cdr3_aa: CASSRSGTNYGYTF

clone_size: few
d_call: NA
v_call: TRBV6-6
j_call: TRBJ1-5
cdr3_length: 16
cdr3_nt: TGTGCCAGCAGTTACTTACAAGCAAGTTCCAATCAGCCCCAGCATTTT
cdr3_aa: CASSYLQASSNQPQHF

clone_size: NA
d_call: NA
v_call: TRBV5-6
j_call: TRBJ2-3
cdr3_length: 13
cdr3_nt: TGTGCCAGCAGCTCGCAGAGTACAGATACGCAGTATTTT
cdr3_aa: CASSSQSTDTQYF

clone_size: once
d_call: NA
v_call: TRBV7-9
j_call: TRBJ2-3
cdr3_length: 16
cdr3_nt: TGTGCCAGCAGCTTAGAGGGCGGCGGGGGCGCAGATACGCAGTATTTT
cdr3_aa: CASSLEGGGGADTQYF

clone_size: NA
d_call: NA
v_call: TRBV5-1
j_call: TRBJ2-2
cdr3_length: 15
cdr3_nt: TGCGCCAGCAGCTTGGAGGCCCGGGCTTCCGGGGAGCTGTTTTTT
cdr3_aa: CASSLEARASGELFF